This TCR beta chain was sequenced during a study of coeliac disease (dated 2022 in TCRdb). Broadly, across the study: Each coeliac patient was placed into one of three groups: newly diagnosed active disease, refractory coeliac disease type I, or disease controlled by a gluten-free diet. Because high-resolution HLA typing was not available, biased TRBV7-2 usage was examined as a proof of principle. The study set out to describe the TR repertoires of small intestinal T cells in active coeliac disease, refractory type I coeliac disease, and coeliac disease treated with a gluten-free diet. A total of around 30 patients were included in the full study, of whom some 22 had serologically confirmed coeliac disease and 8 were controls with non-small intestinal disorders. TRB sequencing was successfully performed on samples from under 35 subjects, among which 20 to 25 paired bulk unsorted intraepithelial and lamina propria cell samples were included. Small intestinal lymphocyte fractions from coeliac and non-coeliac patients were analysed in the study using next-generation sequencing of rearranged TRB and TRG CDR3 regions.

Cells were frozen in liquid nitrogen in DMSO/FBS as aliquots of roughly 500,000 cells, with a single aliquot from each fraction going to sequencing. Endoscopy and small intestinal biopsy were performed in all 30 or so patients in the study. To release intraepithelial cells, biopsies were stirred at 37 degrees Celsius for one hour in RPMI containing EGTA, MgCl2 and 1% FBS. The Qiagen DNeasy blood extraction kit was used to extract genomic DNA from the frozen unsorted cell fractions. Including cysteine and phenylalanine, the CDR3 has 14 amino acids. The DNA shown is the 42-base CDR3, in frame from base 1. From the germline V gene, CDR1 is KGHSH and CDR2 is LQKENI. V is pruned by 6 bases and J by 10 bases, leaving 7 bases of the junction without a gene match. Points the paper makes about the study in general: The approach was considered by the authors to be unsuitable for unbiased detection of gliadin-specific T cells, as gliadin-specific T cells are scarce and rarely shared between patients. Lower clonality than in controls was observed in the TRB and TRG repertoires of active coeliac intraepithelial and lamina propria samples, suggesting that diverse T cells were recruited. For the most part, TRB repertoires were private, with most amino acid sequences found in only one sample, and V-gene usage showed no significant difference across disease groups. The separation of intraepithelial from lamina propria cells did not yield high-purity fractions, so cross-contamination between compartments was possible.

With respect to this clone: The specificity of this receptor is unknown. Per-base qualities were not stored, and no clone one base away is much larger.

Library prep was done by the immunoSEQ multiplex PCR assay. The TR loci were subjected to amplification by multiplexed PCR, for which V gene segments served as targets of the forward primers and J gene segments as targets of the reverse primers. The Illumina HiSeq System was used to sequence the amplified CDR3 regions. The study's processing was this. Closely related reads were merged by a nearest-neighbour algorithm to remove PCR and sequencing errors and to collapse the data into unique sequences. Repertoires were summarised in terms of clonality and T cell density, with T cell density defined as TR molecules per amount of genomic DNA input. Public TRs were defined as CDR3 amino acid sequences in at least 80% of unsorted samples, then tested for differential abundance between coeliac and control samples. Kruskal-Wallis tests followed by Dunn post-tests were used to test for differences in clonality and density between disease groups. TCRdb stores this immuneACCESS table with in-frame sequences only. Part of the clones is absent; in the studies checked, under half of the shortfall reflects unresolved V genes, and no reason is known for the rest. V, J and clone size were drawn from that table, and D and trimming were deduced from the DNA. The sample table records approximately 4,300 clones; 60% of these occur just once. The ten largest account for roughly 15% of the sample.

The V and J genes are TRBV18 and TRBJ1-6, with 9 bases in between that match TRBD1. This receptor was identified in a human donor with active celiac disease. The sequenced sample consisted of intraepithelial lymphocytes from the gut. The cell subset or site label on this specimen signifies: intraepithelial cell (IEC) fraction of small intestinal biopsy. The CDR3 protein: CASSPGTGKSPLHF. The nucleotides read TGTGCCAGCTCGCCCGGGACAGGGAAGTCACCCCTCCACTTT.